This T cell receptor (beta chain) stems from a study of T cell changes during pregnancy in multiple sclerosis (dated by TCRdb to 2018 to 2020). About the full investigation: Changes in the T cell repertoire over the course of pregnancy were examined in this study in women with multiple sclerosis.

Library preparation employed the immunoSEQ multiplex PCR assay. Held by TCRdb, this immuneACCESS table contains in-frame sequences only and omits some clones. Under half of the omission traces to an unresolved V gene where checked; the cause of the rest is unknown. Across this sample there are fewer than 130,000 clones, with approximately 90% seen only once. The top ten clones comprise about 3.5% of the sample. This clone occurred a few times. It lacks a known antigen. Base qualities are missing; no much larger clone stands one base away. The sample consisted of peripheral blood, taken after pregnancy. The receptor comes from a female donor with multiple sclerosis, enrolled in a pregnancy study.

The DNA is TGTGCCAGCAGAGCAGGCTACCTGAACACTGAAGCTTTCTTT. This translates into CASRAGYLNTEAFF. The chain links TRBV2 with TRBJ1-1; the D gene assignment is ambiguous. V and J are truncated by 6 bases and 0 bases respectively, leaving an intervening sequence of 11 bases. Measured from the cysteine to the phenylalanine, the CDR3 is 14 residues long. Here the CDR3 DNA is all that survives: 42 bases in frame from base 1. The germline V gene encodes CDR1 SNHLY and CDR2 FYNNEI.